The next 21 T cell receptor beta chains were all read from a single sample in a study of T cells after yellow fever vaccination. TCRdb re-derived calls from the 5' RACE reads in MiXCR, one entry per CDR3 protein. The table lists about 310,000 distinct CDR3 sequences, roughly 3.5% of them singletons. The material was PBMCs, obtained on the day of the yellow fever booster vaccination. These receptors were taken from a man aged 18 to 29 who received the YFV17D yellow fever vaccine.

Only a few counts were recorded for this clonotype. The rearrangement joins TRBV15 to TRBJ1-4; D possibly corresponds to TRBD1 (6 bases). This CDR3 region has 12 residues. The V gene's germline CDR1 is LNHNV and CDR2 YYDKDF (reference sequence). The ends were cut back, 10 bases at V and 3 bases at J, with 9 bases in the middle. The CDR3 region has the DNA TGTGCCATCGGACAGTCTAATGAAAAACTGTTTTTT. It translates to CAIGQSNEKLFF.

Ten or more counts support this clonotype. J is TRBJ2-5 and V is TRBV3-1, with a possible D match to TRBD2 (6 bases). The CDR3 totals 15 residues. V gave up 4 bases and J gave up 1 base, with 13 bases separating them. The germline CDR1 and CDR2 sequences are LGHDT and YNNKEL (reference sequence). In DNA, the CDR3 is TGTGCCAGCAGCCCAAGCGGAGGGACCCAAGAGACCCAGTACTTC. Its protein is CASSPSGGTQETQYF.

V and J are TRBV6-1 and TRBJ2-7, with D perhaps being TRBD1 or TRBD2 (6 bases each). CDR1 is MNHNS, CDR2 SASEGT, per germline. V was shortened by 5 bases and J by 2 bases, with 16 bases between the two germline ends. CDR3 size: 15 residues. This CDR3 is CASSRGAVGTYEQYV. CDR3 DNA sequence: TGTGCCAGCAGTAGGGGGGCGGTGGGAACCTACGAGCAGTACGTC.

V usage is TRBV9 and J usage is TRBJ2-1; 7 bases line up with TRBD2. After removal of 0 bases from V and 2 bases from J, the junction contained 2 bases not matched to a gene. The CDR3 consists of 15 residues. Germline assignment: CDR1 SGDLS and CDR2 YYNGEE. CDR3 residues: CASSVAAGTYNEQFF. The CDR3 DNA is TGTGCCAGCAGCGTAGCAGCGGGGACCTACAATGAGCAGTTCTTC. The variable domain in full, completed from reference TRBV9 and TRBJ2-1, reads DSGVTQTPKHLITATGQRVTLRCSPRSGDLSVYWYQQSLDQGLQFLIQYYNGEERAKGNILERFSAQQFPDLHSELNLSSLELGDSALYFCASSVAAGTYNEQFFGPGTRLTVL.

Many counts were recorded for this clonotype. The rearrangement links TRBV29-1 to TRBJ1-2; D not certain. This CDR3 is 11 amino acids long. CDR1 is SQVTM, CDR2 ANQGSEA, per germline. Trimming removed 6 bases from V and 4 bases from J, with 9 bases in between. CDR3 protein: CSVESPYGYTF. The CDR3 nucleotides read TGCAGCGTAGAATCCCCCTATGGCTACACCTTC.

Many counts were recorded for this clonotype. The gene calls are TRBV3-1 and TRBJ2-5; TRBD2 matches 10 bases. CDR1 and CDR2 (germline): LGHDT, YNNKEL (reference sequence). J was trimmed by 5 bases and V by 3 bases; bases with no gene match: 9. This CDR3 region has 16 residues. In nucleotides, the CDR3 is TGTGCCAGCAGCCAGGGAGAGAGCGGGGGGGAGGAGACCCAGTACTTC. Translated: CASSQGESGGEETQYF.

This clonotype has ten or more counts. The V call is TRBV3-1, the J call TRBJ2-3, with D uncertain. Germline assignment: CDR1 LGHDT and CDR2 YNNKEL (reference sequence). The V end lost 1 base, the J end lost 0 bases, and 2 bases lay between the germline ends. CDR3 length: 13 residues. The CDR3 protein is CASSQVSTDTQYF. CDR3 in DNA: TGTGCCAGCAGCCAAGTCAGCACAGATACGCAGTATTTT.

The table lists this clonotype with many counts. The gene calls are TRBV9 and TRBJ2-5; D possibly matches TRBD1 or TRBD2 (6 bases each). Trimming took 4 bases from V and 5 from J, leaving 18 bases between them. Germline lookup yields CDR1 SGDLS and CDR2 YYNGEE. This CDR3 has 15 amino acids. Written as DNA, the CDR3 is TGTGCCAGCAGCCCCATTTTAAGGGGGGAGGAGACCCAGTACTTC. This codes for CASSPILRGEETQYF.

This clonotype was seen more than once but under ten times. For the CDR3, the DNA is TGCGCCAGCTCGAGACAGGGGGATAACGAGCAGTACTTC. Translated, it gives CASSRQGDNEQYF. This sequence joins TRBV5-1 and TRBJ2-7; 9 positions agree with TRBD1. Germline V gene data show CDR1 as SGHRS and CDR2 as YFSETQ. The CDR3 has 13 amino acids. V shed 7 bases, J shed 5 bases, and the junction held 7 bases outside the gene matches. Full variable domain (missing parts from reference TRBV5-1 and TRBJ2-7): KAGVTQTPRYLIKTRGQQVTLSCSPISGHRSVSWYQQTPGQGLQFLFEYFSETQRNKGNFPGRFSGRQFSNSRSEMNVSTLELGDSALYLCASSRQGDNEQYFGPGTRLTVT.

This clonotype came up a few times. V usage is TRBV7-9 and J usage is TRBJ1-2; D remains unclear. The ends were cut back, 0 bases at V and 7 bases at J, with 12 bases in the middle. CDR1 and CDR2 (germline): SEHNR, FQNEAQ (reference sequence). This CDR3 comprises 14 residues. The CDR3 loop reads CASSLALRGSGYTF. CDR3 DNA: TGTGCCAGCAGCTTAGCGCTTCGAGGGTCTGGCTACACCTTC. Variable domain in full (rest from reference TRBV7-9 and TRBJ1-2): DTGVSQNPRHKITKRGQNVTFRCDPISEHNRLYWYRQTLGQGPEFLTYFQNEAQLEKSRLLSDRFSAERPKGSFSTLEIQRTEQGDSAMYLCASSLALRGSGYTFGSGTRLTVV.

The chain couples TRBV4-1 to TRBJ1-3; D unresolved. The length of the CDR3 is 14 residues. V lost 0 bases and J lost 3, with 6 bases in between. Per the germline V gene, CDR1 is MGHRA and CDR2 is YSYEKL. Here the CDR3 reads CASSQELVGNTIYF. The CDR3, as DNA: TGCGCCAGCAGCCAAGAGCTTGTTGGAAACACCATATATTTT.

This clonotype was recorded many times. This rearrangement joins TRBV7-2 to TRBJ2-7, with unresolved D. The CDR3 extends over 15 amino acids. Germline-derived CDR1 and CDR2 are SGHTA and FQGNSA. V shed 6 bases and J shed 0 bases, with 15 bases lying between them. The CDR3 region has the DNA TGTGCCAGCAGTCCGGACGGGTTCAGCTCCTACGAGCAGTACTTC. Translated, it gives CASSPDGFSSYEQYF.

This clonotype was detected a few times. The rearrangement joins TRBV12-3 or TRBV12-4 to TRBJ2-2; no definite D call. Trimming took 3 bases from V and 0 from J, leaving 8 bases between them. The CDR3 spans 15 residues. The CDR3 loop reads CASSFSSPNTGELFF. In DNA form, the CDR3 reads TGTGCCAGCAGTTTTAGTAGCCCGAACACCGGGGAGCTGTTTTTT.

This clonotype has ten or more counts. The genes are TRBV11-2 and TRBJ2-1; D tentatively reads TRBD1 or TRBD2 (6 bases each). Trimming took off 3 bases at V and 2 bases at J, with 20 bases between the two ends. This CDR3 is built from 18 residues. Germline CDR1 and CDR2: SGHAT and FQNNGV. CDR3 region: CASSFPGGQGDPYNEQFF. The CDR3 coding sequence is TGTGCCAGCAGCTTTCCTGGGGGGCAGGGCGACCCCTACAATGAGCAGTTCTTC.

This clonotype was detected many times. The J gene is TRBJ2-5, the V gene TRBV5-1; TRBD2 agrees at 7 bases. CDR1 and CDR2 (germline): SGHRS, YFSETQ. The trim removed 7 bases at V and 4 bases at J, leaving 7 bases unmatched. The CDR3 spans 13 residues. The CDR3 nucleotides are TGCGCCAGCGGCTCCGGCGGGGGAGAGACCCAGTACTTC. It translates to CASGSGGGETQYF.

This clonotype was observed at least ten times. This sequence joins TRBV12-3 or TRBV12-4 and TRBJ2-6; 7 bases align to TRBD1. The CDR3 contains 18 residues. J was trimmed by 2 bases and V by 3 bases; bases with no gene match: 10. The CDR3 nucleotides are TGTGCCAGCAGTTTTCTGAGGGGGCGGTTGCCTGGGGCCAACGTCCTGACTTTC. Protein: CASSFLRGRLPGANVLTF.

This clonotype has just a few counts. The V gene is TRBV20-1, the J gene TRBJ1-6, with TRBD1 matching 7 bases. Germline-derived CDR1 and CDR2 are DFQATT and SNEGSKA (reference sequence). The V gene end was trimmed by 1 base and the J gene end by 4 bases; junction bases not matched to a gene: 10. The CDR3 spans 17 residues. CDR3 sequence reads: CSARVSGTEPYNSPLHF. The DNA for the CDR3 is TGCAGTGCTAGAGTGTCCGGGACAGAGCCTTATAATTCACCCCTCCACTTT.

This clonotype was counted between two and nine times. As DNA, the CDR3 is TGCGCCAGCAGCTATCAACAGGGGGCGGACTATGGCTACACCTTC. Amino acid sequence: CASSYQQGADYGYTF. V and J are TRBV5-1 and TRBJ1-2; 9 bases line up with TRBD1. The V segment lost 3 bases and the J segment 3 bases; nucleotides outside the gene matches: 6. This CDR3 contains 15 residues. Germline-derived CDR1 and CDR2 are SGHRS and YFSETQ.

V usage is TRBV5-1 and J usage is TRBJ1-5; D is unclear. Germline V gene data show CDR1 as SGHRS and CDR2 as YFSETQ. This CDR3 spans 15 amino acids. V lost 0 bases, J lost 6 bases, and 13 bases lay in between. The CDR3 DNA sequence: TGCGCCAGCAGCTTGGGGCCCCAGACGGGTCAGCCCCAGCATTTT. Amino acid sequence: CASSLGPQTGQPQHF.

CDR3 in DNA: TGTGCCACCAGCAGAGTTGGGCCCACAGATACGCAGTATTTT. Translation: CATSRVGPTDTQYF. The rearrangement joins TRBV15 to TRBJ2-3; D is undetermined. Germline lookup yields CDR1 LNHNV and CDR2 YYDKDF (reference sequence). V was clipped by 1 base and J by 2 bases, with 7 bases between them. The length of the CDR3 is 14 residues.

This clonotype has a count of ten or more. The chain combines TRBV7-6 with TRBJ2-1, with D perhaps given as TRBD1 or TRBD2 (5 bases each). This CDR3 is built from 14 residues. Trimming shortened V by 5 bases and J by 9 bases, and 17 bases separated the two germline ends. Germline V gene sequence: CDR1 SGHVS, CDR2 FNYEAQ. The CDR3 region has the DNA TGTGCCAGCAGCCGCCGGGGCCCGTCTAGTGAGCAGTTCTTC. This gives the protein CASSRRGPSSEQFF.